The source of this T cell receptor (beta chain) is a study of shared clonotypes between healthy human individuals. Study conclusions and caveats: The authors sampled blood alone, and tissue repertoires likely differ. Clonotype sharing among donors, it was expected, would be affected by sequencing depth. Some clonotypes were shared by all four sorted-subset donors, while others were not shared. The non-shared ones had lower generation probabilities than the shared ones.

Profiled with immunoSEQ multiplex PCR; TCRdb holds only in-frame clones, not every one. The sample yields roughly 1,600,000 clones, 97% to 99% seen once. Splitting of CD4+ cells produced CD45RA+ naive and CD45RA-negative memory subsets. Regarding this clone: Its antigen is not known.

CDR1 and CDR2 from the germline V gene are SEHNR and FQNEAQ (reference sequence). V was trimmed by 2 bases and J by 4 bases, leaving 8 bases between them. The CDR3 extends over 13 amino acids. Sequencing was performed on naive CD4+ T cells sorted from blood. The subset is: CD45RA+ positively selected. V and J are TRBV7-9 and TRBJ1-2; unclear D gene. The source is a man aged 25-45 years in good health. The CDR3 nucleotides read TGTGCCAGCAGCTTACTTGGGCGCTATGGCTACACCTTC. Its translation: CASSLLGRYGYTF.